Shown below are 32 T cell receptor beta chains from a single sample sequenced in a study of OX40 agonist ivuxolimab in advanced cancers. Clones were read by immunoSEQ multiplex PCR, and TCRdb kept only the in-frame ones, dropping some. The sample has roughly 40,000 clones; 88% are singletons. The starting material was CD4+ or CD8+ T cells sorted from blood, obtained in a trial of the OX40 agonist ivuxolimab. The receptors stem from an adult with an advanced solid tumor such as melanoma, head and neck, liver or kidney cancer.

This clone was detected once. The V and J genes are TRBV19 and TRBJ1-1, with 11 bases fitting TRBD1. Germline CDR1 LNHDA, CDR2 SQIVND (reference sequence). J gave up 6 bases and V 5 bases, and 2 bases lay outside the gene matches. This CDR3 has 13 amino acids. For the CDR3, the DNA is TGTGCCAGTAGTGTGGGACAGGGGGCTGAAGCTTTCTTT. Its protein is CASSVGQGAEAFF.

CDR3 region: CASSFNDRGETQYF. The CDR3 DNA reads as TGTGCCAGCAGCTTTAATGACAGGGGAGAGACCCAGTACTTC. This chain uses TRBV7-9 with TRBJ2-5; 8 positions match TRBD1. CDR1 is SEHNR, CDR2 FQNEAQ, per germline (reference sequence). The CDR3 consists of 14 residues. After removal of 3 bases from V and 4 bases from J, the junction contained 4 bases not matched to a gene.

The rearrangement uses TRBV9 and TRBJ1-4; D gene uncertain. The V gene lost 0 bases and the J gene lost 0 bases, with 9 bases spanning the gap. The CDR3 runs 16 residues. Germline lookup yields CDR1 SGDLS and CDR2 YYNGEE. CDR3 in amino acids: CASSVGALATNEKLFF. CDR3 DNA: TGTGCCAGCAGCGTAGGGGCATTGGCAACTAATGAAAAACTGTTTTTT.

The V and J genes are TRBV4-1 and TRBJ2-3; D unclear. The V and J ends lost 1 base and 2 bases respectively, with 10 bases between them. The CDR3 is 15 residues long. Germline CDR1 and CDR2: MGHRA and YSYEKL. CDR3 coding DNA: TGCGCCAGCAGCCAAGGTGGTGAATTCACAGATACGCAGTATTTT. Its protein product is CASSQGGEFTDTQYF.

The chain combines TRBV27 with TRBJ2-1; the D gene is possibly TRBD1 (6 bases). This CDR3 has 15 residues. Trimming removed 2 bases from V and 4 bases from J, with 12 bases in between. CDR1 and CDR2 from the germline V gene are MNHEY and SMNVEV (reference sequence). DNA for the CDR3: TGTGCCAGCAGTTTAGGGACACAGGGTTACAATGAGCAGTTCTTC. Its translation is CASSLGTQGYNEQFF.

The chain is built from TRBV6-5 and TRBJ1-4; tentative D call: TRBD1 (5 bases). Trimming removed 0 bases at V and 0 bases at J, with 8 bases between. Germline-derived CDR1 and CDR2 are MNHEY and SVGAGI. The CDR3 sequence is 16 residues long. The CDR3 nucleotides are TGTGCCAGCAGTTACTCCGGGGGTGCAACTAATGAAAAACTGTTTTTT. Protein: CASSYSGGATNEKLFF.

The chain has TRBV4-1 and TRBJ2-7; 12 nucleotides match TRBD2. CDR3 length equals 18 residues. CDR1 and CDR2 (germline): MGHRA, YSYEKL. J was trimmed by 6 bases and V by 4 bases; bases with no gene match: 16. CDR3 DNA sequence: TGCGCCAGCAGCCCCACGCACCAGACTAGCGGGGGTATATTCGAGCAGTACGTC. Its translation is CASSPTHQTSGGIFEQYV.

V usage is TRBV4-1 and J usage is TRBJ1-1; D remains unclear. The ends were cut back, 3 bases at V and 0 bases at J, with 8 bases in the middle. The CDR3 contains 14 residues. The V gene's germline CDR1 is MGHRA and CDR2 YSYEKL. CDR3 loop: CASSQADMNTEAFF. For the CDR3, the DNA is TGCGCCAGCAGCCAGGCCGATATGAACACTGAAGCTTTCTTT.

V usage is TRBV11-2 and J usage is TRBJ2-7; possible D gene TRBD2, 5 bases. Trimming stripped 4 bases from V and 3 bases from J, with 13 bases between. Per germline, CDR1 SGHAT and CDR2 FQNNGV. CDR3 length: 14 amino acids. The CDR3 protein is CASSSGETFYEQYV. The CDR3 DNA sequence: TGTGCCAGCAGCTCCGGGGAAACGTTCTACGAGCAGTACGTC.

The chain employs TRBV29-1 and TRBJ1-2, with TRBD1 identical over 8 bases. This CDR3 spans 15 amino acids. J lost 4 bases, V lost 5 bases, and 12 bases had no gene match. CDR1 and CDR2 from the germline V gene are SQVTM and ANQGSEA. The chain's CDR3 is CSVIDRGRGSYGYTF. The CDR3 bases are TGCAGCGTTATCGACAGGGGACGTGGTAGCTATGGCTACACCTTC. Supplemented by reference TRBV29-1 and TRBJ1-2, the full variable domain reads SAVISQKPSRDICQRGTSLTIQCQVDSQVTMMFWYRQQPGQSLTLIATANQGSEATYESGFVIDKFPISRPNLTFSTLTVSNMSPEDSSIYLCSVIDRGRGSYGYTFGSGTRLTVV.

The chain has TRBV10-3 and TRBJ1-1, with D uncertain. CDR3 length: 14 residues. With 0 bases removed from V and 0 bases from J, the gap between germline ends came to 5 bases. Germline assignment: CDR1 ENHRY and CDR2 SYGVKD. CDR3 DNA sequence: TGTGCCATCAGTGAGTCGGGGATGAACACTGAAGCTTTCTTT. It codes for CAISESGMNTEAFF.

J is TRBJ1-3 and V is TRBV9; D ambiguous. From germline, CDR1 is SGDLS and CDR2 YYNGEE. V shed 3 bases and J shed 0 bases, with 16 bases lying between them. CDR3 length: 17 amino acids. The CDR3 here is CASSGRVGEGSGNTIYF. CDR3 nucleotide sequence: TGTGCCAGCAGCGGAAGGGTGGGAGAGGGCTCTGGAAACACCATATATTTT.

The genes are TRBV9 and TRBJ2-1, with D possibly matching TRBD2 (7 bases). V lost 0 bases to trimming and J lost 8 bases, with 15 bases between them. The CDR3 totals 15 residues. CDR1 SGDLS and CDR2 YYNGEE come from the germline V gene. Here the CDR3 DNA reads TGTGCCAGCAGCGTAGCTGGGGGGGGGCCCGATGAGCAGTTCTTC. Protein sequence: CASSVAGGGPDEQFF.

The chain carries TRBV7-8 and TRBJ2-3; 8 bases map to TRBD1. There are 14 residues in the CDR3. The germline gives CDR1 SGHVS, CDR2 FQNEAQ. V gave up 5 bases and J gave up 5 bases; unmatched junction bases: 6. For the CDR3, the DNA is TGTGCCAGCAGCCCCCGAGACAGGGGAGATACGCAGTATTTT. As protein: CASSPRDRGDTQYF.

The V gene is TRBV21-1, the J gene TRBJ2-5; TRBD2 was called by the table and not checked on the DNA. TRBV21-1 is marked as a pseudogene. CDR3 size: 14 residues. CDR3 bases: TGTGCCAGCAACATACTAGCGGGACAAGAGACCCAGTACTTC. Its protein is CASNILAGQETQYF.

V gene TRBV7-6 combines with J gene TRBJ2-7; D possibly corresponds to TRBD2 (6 bases). Trimming took 5 bases from V and 3 from J, leaving 11 bases between them. Germline V CDR1 and CDR2: SGHVS, FNYEAQ. The CDR3 has 13 amino acids. This CDR3 is CASSGGGNYEQYF. The CDR3 coding sequence is TGTGCCAGCAGCGGAGGCGGGAACTACGAGCAGTACTTC.

Only one count was recorded for this clone. The rearrangement uses TRBV15 and TRBJ1-6, with TRBD1 matching 8 bases. J lost 7 bases, V lost 1 base, and 6 bases had no gene match. The CDR3 consists of 16 residues. The germline CDR1 and CDR2 sequences are LNHNV and YYDKDF (reference sequence). The CDR3 protein is CATSRVPDRENSPLHF. The CDR3 bases are TGTGCCACCAGCAGAGTTCCGGACAGGGAGAATTCACCCCTCCACTTT.

This clone was seen a few times. The chain combines TRBV6-5 with TRBJ1-4; D is perhaps TRBD1 (6 bases). Trimming removed 5 bases from V and 4 bases from J, with 14 bases in between. Germline loops: CDR1 MNHEY, CDR2 SVGAGI. This CDR3 region has 15 residues. The CDR3 bases are TGTGCCAGCAGTCCGATAGAGGGGGGTAATGAAAAACTGTTTTTT. Its protein product is CASSPIEGGNEKLFF.

The chain is built from TRBV15 and TRBJ1-2, with 8 positions matching TRBD1. Germline CDR1 and CDR2: LNHNV and YYDKDF (reference sequence). Trimming took 1 base from V and 5 from J; bases not matched to a gene: 3. The CDR3 sequence is 14 residues long. CDR3 in DNA: TGTGCCACCAGCAGAGCGGGACAGGCATATGGCTACACCTTC. It yields the protein CATSRAGQAYGYTF.

The CDR3 loop is CASSALQVNYGYTF. CDR3 bases: TGTGCCAGCAGTGCCCTTCAGGTTAACTATGGCTACACCTTC. V is TRBV6-1 and J is TRBJ1-2; D ambiguous. The CDR3 covers 14 residues. V gave up 4 bases and J gave up 1 base, with 10 bases separating them. From germline, CDR1 is MNHNS and CDR2 SASEGT.

The chain joins TRBV6-5 to TRBJ1-5; 8 nucleotides align to TRBD1. Germline-derived CDR1 and CDR2 are MNHEY and SVGAGI. V lost 6 bases to trimming and J lost 2 bases; unmatched junction nucleotides: 6. The CDR3 is 15 amino acids. CDR3 DNA: TGTGCCAGCAGACCTGCAGGGGGCGGCAATCAGCCCCAGCATTTT. Its translation: CASRPAGGGNQPQHF.

This clone was found a few times. V and J are TRBV27 and TRBJ1-2, with D possibly being TRBD1 (6 bases). The V gene's germline CDR1 is MNHEY and CDR2 SMNVEV (reference sequence). V shed 3 bases and J shed 5 bases, with 10 bases lying between them. The CDR3 extends over 13 amino acids. The CDR3 here is CASSFSQGYGYTF. The DNA for the CDR3 is TGTGCCAGCAGTTTCTCACAGGGTTATGGCTACACCTTC.

This clone was counted only a few times. This rearrangement joins TRBV27 to TRBJ1-1; 7 bases map to TRBD1. V was clipped by 5 bases and J by 5 bases; unmatched bases: 11. Germline CDR1 MNHEY, CDR2 SMNVEV (reference sequence). This CDR3 has 15 residues. DNA of the CDR3: TGTGCCAGCAGTCCAAGAGGGGGCGCGTGGACTGAAGCTTTCTTT. It translates to CASSPRGGAWTEAFF.

J is TRBJ1-1 and V is TRBV4-2, with D hard to call. Germline V gene lookup returns CDR1 LGHNA and CDR2 YNFKEQ. This CDR3 has 15 residues. V was cut by 2 bases and J by 1 base, with 11 bases left in between. CDR3 in amino acids: CASSQRLAWNTEAFF. The CDR3 DNA follows: TGTGCCAGCAGCCAAAGGTTGGCGTGGAACACTGAAGCTTTCTTT.

This clone was detected once. The rearrangement uses TRBV6-1 and TRBJ1-6; 7 nucleotides match TRBD1. The junction had 4 bases not matched to a gene; V was cut back by 7 bases and J by 7 bases. CDR3 size: 13 residues. CDR1 is MNHNS, CDR2 SASEGT, per germline. CDR3 DNA: TGTGCCAGCAATCGGGACAGCAATTCACCCCTCCACTTT. This codes for CASNRDSNSPLHF.

The rearrangement joins TRBV7-9 to TRBJ2-1, with TRBD2 identical over 8 bases. The V segment lost 4 bases and the J segment 8 bases; nucleotides outside the gene matches: 7. Germline lookup yields CDR1 SEHNR and CDR2 FQNEAQ (reference sequence). The CDR3 sequence is 14 residues long. The CDR3 here is CASSSPAGAYEQFF. DNA for the CDR3: TGTGCCAGCAGCTCCCCAGCGGGGGCTTATGAGCAGTTCTTC.

The chain employs TRBV7-3 and TRBJ1-5; no firm D call. In germline, CDR1 is SGHTA, CDR2 FQGTGA. This CDR3 has 13 residues. Trimming shortened V by 9 bases and J by 1 base, and 10 bases separated the two germline ends. The CDR3 coding sequence is TGTGCCAGGGGAACTGAGAGCAATCAGCCCCAGCATTTT. It encodes CARGTESNQPQHF.

V is TRBV10-3 and J is TRBJ2-1; D is undetermined. The V gene's germline CDR1 is ENHRY and CDR2 SYGVKD. V was trimmed by 5 bases and J by 5 bases, leaving 13 bases between them. CDR3 length: 14 amino acids. This CDR3 reads CAISWALQDNEQFF. The DNA for the CDR3 is TGTGCCATCAGTTGGGCTCTCCAGGACAATGAGCAGTTCTTC.

J is TRBJ2-2 and V is TRBV6-6, with unresolved D. This CDR3 has 14 amino acids. Trimming shortened V by 2 bases and J by 10 bases, and 14 bases separated the two germline ends. The germline V gene has CDR1 MNHNY and CDR2 SVGAGI (reference sequence). CDR3 amino acids: CASSYTRIVLELFF. The CDR3 region has the DNA TGTGCCAGCAGTTACACGAGAATAGTGCTGGAGCTGTTTTTT.

This clone was recorded only once. V and J are TRBV7-9 and TRBJ2-5; TRBD2 matches at 13 bases. CDR3 size: 16 residues. Looked up from germline, CDR1 is SEHNR and CDR2 is FQNEAQ (reference sequence). V lost 5 bases and J lost 5; bases outside the gene matches: 8. This CDR3 is CASSQLLAGGMETQYF. Written as DNA, the CDR3 is TGTGCCAGCAGCCAACTACTAGCGGGGGGGATGGAGACCCAGTACTTC.

CDR3 coding DNA: TGTGCCAGTAGTACCCCGGGACTCAATCAGCCCCAGCATTTT. Protein product: CASSTPGLNQPQHF. The J gene is TRBJ1-5, the V gene TRBV19, with TRBD1 as a possible D gene (5 bases). Germline V gives CDR1 LNHDA, CDR2 SQIVND (reference sequence). The CDR3 extends over 14 amino acids. V lost 4 bases to trimming and J lost 3 bases, with 10 bases between them. Full variable domain (remainder filled in from reference TRBV19 and TRBJ1-5): DGGITQSPKYLFRKEGQNVTLSCEQNLNHDAMYWYRQDPGQGLRLIYYSQIVNDFQKGDIAEGYSVSREKKESFPLTVTSAQKNPTAFYLCASSTPGLNQPQHFGDGTRLSIL.

This chain uses TRBV6-6 with TRBJ2-2, with D possibly being TRBD1 (5 bases). Germline V gene lookup returns CDR1 MNHNY and CDR2 SVGAGI (reference sequence). The CDR3 consists of 13 residues. With 4 bases removed from V and 5 bases from J, the gap between germline ends came to 8 bases. In nucleotides, the CDR3 is TGTGCCAGCAGTTTAGGGGTTACCGGGGAGCTGTTTTTT. Translated, it gives CASSLGVTGELFF.